This passage covers 24 T cell receptor beta chains from one sample sequenced in a study of blood T cell repertoires in COVID-19. The method was immunoSEQ multiplex PCR; TCRdb's version includes in-frame clones alone and lacks a portion of them. The sample yields approximately 340,000 clones, around four fifths seen once. Source material: peripheral blood. These receptors all come from a man in his thirties or forties with active or convalescent COVID-19.

This clone came up a few times. The CDR3 DNA reads TGTGCCAGCAGCCCTGAGGCAGGGCCCTACGAGCAGTACTTC. Translating it yields CASSPEAGPYEQYF. This sequence joins TRBV5-5 and TRBJ2-7; D might be TRBD1 (5 bases). The CDR3 contains 14 residues. Trimming stripped 4 bases from V and 2 bases from J, with 13 bases between. Germline V gene lookup returns CDR1 SGHKS and CDR2 YYEKEE (reference sequence).

A few counts support this clone. V is TRBV13 and J is TRBJ1-2; no clear D gene. The V and J ends lost 4 bases and 1 base respectively, with 22 bases between them. CDR1 PRHDT and CDR2 FYEKMQ come from the germline V gene (reference sequence). The CDR3 length is 18 residues. The CDR3 DNA follows: TGTGCCAGCAGCTCTGGCCCCTACAGTTATTCATTTAACTATGGCTACACCTTC. It translates to CASSSGPYSYSFNYGYTF.

The V gene is TRBV3-1 (or the pseudogene TRBV3-2), the J gene TRBJ2-3; D is perhaps TRBD2 (5 bases). V gave up 0 bases and J gave up 4 bases, with 8 bases separating them. Germline CDR1 and CDR2: LGHDT and YNNKEL (reference sequence). The CDR3 has 14 amino acids. The CDR3 coding sequence is TGTGCCAGCAGCCAAGATCTAGCAGCAGATACGCAGTATTTT. Encoded protein: CASSQDLAADTQYF.

This chain links TRBV2 with TRBJ1-1, with 12 bases fitting TRBD1. The V gene's germline CDR1 is SNHLY and CDR2 FYNNEI. With V trimmed by 6 bases and J by 7 bases, 12 bases remained unmatched. The CDR3 extends over 16 amino acids. CDR3 nucleotide sequence: TGTGCCAGCAGCCCCTCTCCGGGACAGGGGGCTTATGAAGCTTTCTTT. This gives the protein CASSPSPGQGAYEAFF.

The chain couples TRBV5-8 to TRBJ2-1, with D perhaps matching TRBD2 (7 bases). From germline, CDR1 is SGHTS and CDR2 YDEGEE. There are 14 residues in the CDR3. The germline V and J ends were trimmed by 9 bases and 4 bases, with 17 bases remaining between them. CDR3 amino acids: CAIPLRGRYNEQFF. CDR3 DNA: TGTGCCATCCCCTTGCGGGGGCGTTACAATGAGCAGTTCTTC.

The CDR3 DNA follows: TGTGCCAGCAGTAAGGGCATCGGACAGGGCTTCACCGGGGAGCTGTTTTTT. Amino acid sequence: CASSKGIGQGFTGELFF. The V and J genes are TRBV6-2 or TRBV6-3 and TRBJ2-2; 8 nucleotides align to TRBD1. The CDR3 totals 17 residues. The ends lost 5 bases at V and 4 bases at J; junction bases unmatched: 12. The germline gives CDR1 MNHEY, CDR2 SVGEGT.

This chain links TRBV6-2 or TRBV6-3 with TRBJ2-7; D not certain. There are 11 residues in the CDR3. Trimming left V 2 bases short and J 7 bases short, with 6 bases between. Germline V gene lookup returns CDR1 MNHEY and CDR2 SVGEGT. CDR3 protein: CASSYNSEQYF. The CDR3 nucleotides are TGTGCCAGCAGTTACAATTCGGAGCAGTACTTC.

V usage is TRBV9 and J usage is TRBJ2-5; 7 bases match TRBD1. Trimming removed 3 bases from V and 5 bases from J; junction bases left unmatched: 10. Germline values: CDR1 SGDLS, CDR2 YYNGEE. The CDR3 is made up of 15 amino acids. The DNA of the CDR3 is TGTGCCAGCAGCGGCAGGGACAGCTGGGCGGAGACCCAGTACTTC. Its translation is CASSGRDSWAETQYF.

The gene calls are TRBV18 and TRBJ2-3; 13 bases agree with TRBD2. Germline V gene sequence: CDR1 KGHSH, CDR2 LQKENI. J lost 3 bases, V lost 6 bases, and 9 bases had no gene match. The CDR3 spans 17 residues. CDR3: CASSPGLAGAGTDTQYF. The DNA for the CDR3 is TGTGCCAGCTCTCCCGGACTAGCGGGAGCTGGTACAGATACGCAGTATTTT.

The genes are TRBV5-1 and TRBJ1-1; D is uncertain. The CDR3 length is 12 residues. Germline V gene lookup returns CDR1 SGHRS and CDR2 YFSETQ. V shed 4 bases and J shed 1 base, with 5 bases lying between them. The CDR3 DNA reads as TGCGCCAGCAGCCAGAAGAACACTGAAGCTTTCTTT. Residues: CASSQKNTEAFF.

V gene TRBV7-2 combines with J gene TRBJ2-7; weak D call: TRBD2 (6 bases). V was clipped by 5 bases and J by 4 bases, with 21 bases between them. The germline CDR1 and CDR2 sequences are SGHTA and FQGNSA. This CDR3 region has 16 residues. CDR3 bases: TGTGCCAGCAGCCCCGGCGAGGCGGGGTTAAAGTACGAGCAGTACTTC. Amino acids: CASSPGEAGLKYEQYF. The full variable domain, rest sourced from reference TRBV7-2 and TRBJ2-7, is GAGVSQSPSNKVTEKGKDVELRCDPISGHTALYWYRQSLGQGLEFLIYFQGNSAPDKSGLPSDRFSAERTGGSVSTLTIQRTQQEDSAVYLCASSPGEAGLKYEQYFGPGTRLTVT.

This sequence joins TRBV24-1 and TRBJ2-2, with D possibly TRBD1 on 5 matching bases. The germline V gene has CDR1 KGHDR and CDR2 SFDVKD. V lost 3 bases to trimming and J lost 6 bases, with 13 bases between them. CDR3 length: 15 amino acids. CDR3 sequence (DNA): TGTGCCACCAGTGATCCAGGGTTGGTCGCCGGGGAGCTGTTTTTT. Its protein product is CATSDPGLVAGELFF.

As for this clone: The junction does not match germline at one end; this may be a read error. The V gene is TRBV29-1, the J gene TRBJ1-3; a possible D gene is TRBD1 (6 bases). Per the germline V gene, CDR1 is SQVTM and CDR2 is ANQGSEA. The CDR3 totals 15 residues. The CDR3 protein is CSAGAGANSGSTIYF. As DNA, the CDR3 is TGCAGCGCCGGCGCAGGGGCCAACTCTGGAAGCACCATATATTTT.

The genes are TRBV10-3 and TRBJ1-1, with 7 bases fitting TRBD1. This CDR3 spans 13 amino acids. CDR1 and CDR2 from the germline V gene are ENHRY and SYGVKD. After removal of 2 bases from V and 7 bases from J, the junction contained 4 bases not matched to a gene. The CDR3, as DNA: TGTGCCATCAGTGAGCCAGGACAGGTTGAAGCTTTCTTT. Its protein product is CAISEPGQVEAFF.

CDR3 DNA sequence: TGCGCCAGCAGCCCAAAAGGGCCACCTACAGCGGGTCGTGACAATGAGCAGTTCTTC. Protein sequence: CASSPKGPPTAGRDNEQFF. The V call is TRBV4-3, the J call TRBJ2-1, with D maybe TRBD2 (6 bases). Trimming stripped 4 bases from V and 5 bases from J, with 27 bases between. Germline V lookup: CDR1 LGHNA, CDR2 YSLEER. CDR3 size: 19 residues.

The V and J genes are TRBV5-1 and TRBJ2-2; weak D call: TRBD2 (6 bases). Looked up from germline, CDR1 is SGHRS and CDR2 is YFSETQ. Between the trimmed V and J ends, which lost 5 bases and 5 bases, there was a span of 16 bases. The length of the CDR3 is 15 residues. The CDR3 DNA reads TGCGCCAGCAGTATTTCGGGACTTAGGACCGGGGAGCTGTTTTTT. This translates into CASSISGLRTGELFF.

The gene calls are TRBV7-9 and TRBJ1-2; 8 bases agree with TRBD1. The CDR3 has 14 residues. The junction had 4 bases not matched to a gene; V was cut back by 1 base and J by 6 bases. Germline V gives CDR1 SEHNR, CDR2 FQNEAQ (reference sequence). The CDR3 bases are TGTGCCAGCAGCTTAGATCAGGGGGCGAATGGCTACACCTTC. Its protein product is CASSLDQGANGYTF.

The rearrangement joins TRBV14 to TRBJ1-2; no reliable D call. This CDR3 is 15 amino acids long. Germline CDR1 SGHDN, CDR2 FVKESK. V was pared by 1 base and J by 4 bases, with 13 bases between. The CDR3 spells CASSQGPERGYGYTF. CDR3 bases: TGTGCCAGCAGCCAAGGACCGGAACGCGGCTATGGCTACACCTTC.

The chain recombines TRBV18 with TRBJ2-6, with D perhaps matching TRBD1 (5 bases). The CDR3 extends over 16 amino acids. Trimming removed 5 bases at V and 0 bases at J, with 11 bases between. The germline CDR1 and CDR2 sequences are KGHSH and LQKENI. As DNA, the CDR3 is TGTGCCAGCTCAACCAGGGCCTCCTCTGGGGCCAACGTCCTGACTTTC. It is translated as CASSTRASSGANVLTF.

The chain carries TRBV19 and TRBJ1-1, with D unresolved. Germline V gene sequence: CDR1 LNHDA, CDR2 SQIVND (reference sequence). Trimming pared 3 bases from V and 5 bases from J, leaving 10 bases between. This CDR3 contains 13 residues. The CDR3: CASSMGLTTEAFF. CDR3 DNA: TGTGCCAGTAGTATGGGCCTAACGACTGAAGCTTTCTTT.

The V call is TRBV19, the J call TRBJ2-7; 7 bases are a match to TRBD1. CDR3 length: 14 residues. Germline CDR1 reads LNHDA; CDR2 reads SQIVND (reference sequence). Germline trimming cut 5 bases from V and 0 bases from J; bases unmatched to any gene: 4. CDR3 amino acids: CASSPGTVSYEQYF. CDR3 bases: TGTGCCAGTAGTCCTGGGACAGTCTCCTACGAGCAGTACTTC.

The chain joins TRBV6-5 to TRBJ1-1; possible D gene TRBD1, 6 bases. V was pared by 10 bases and J by 4 bases, with 19 bases between. The CDR3 length is 14 residues. The germline gives CDR1 MNHEY, CDR2 SVGAGI. CDR3 loop: CATNLGQTFTEAFF. The CDR3 region has the DNA TGTGCCACAAATCTTGGACAGACCTTCACTGAAGCTTTCTTT.

The chain joins TRBV9 to TRBJ1-4, with 10 bases identical to TRBD1. V shed 3 bases, J shed 6 bases, and the junction held 8 bases outside the gene matches. The CDR3 is made up of 16 amino acids. Germline loops: CDR1 SGDLS, CDR2 YYNGEE. CDR3 sequence reads: CASSAVSGTGDEKLFF. CDR3 bases: TGTGCCAGCAGCGCTGTATCCGGGACAGGGGATGAAAAACTGTTTTTT.

The J gene is TRBJ2-1, the V gene TRBV19; no reliable D call. CDR3 size: 12 residues. CDR1 and CDR2 (germline): LNHDA, SQIVND (reference sequence). V was cut by 4 bases and J by 6 bases, with 7 bases left in between. CDR3 bases: TGTGCCAGTAGTACTGCGCTCAATGAGCAGTTCTTC. It yields the protein CASSTALNEQFF.